This TCR beta chain is drawn from a study of blood T cell repertoires in COVID-19. As for the study in general: Both acute and convalescent COVID-19 samples were obtained from the United States, Italy and Spain. Nucleic acid was either cDNA or gDNA, and it came from T cells, B-cell-depleted T cells, or PBMCs.

The data were produced by immunoSEQ multiplex PCR, yet TCRdb's version contains in-frame clones alone and is incomplete. The data contain approximately 170,000 clones, approximately 77% of them singletons. The germline gives CDR1 SGHRS, CDR2 YFSETQ. The CDR3 totals 13 residues. V dropped 0 bases and J dropped 8 bases, with 8 bases sitting between them. The receptor was isolated from a woman aged 80 or over with active or convalescent COVID-19. Sample: peripheral blood. The gene calls are TRBV5-1 and TRBJ1-4; D is unclear. The CDR3 coding sequence is TGCGCCAGCAGCTTGGGACAATGGGAAAAACTGTTTTTT. The encoded protein is CASSLGQWEKLFF.